This entry lists 29 T cell receptor beta chains sequenced from one sample in a study of vaccination and CD4 T cells after COVID-19. Treatment defined: roughly 11-day PBMC culture with coronavirus spike peptide pools or control peptides (ViraFEST assay). Ahead of the COVID-19 pandemic (2011-2018), the CD4+ T cells of the unexposed donor were collected. Cultured CD4+ T cell DNA underwent sequencing with the Oncomine TCR Beta short-read assay. Extraction of genomic DNA was performed on cultured CD4+ T cells. From the PCR reads, TCRdb called clonotypes with MiXCR, one entry per CDR3 protein. This sample has about 6,300 distinct CDR3 sequences; around 35% occur once, and the top ten carry roughly 40%. Their target antigens are unknown. Sequencing used CD4+ T cells from blood, cultured in vitro. Source of these receptors: a human donor in good health.

The V gene is TRBV7-9, the J gene TRBJ1-6, with 7 bases fitting TRBD1. This CDR3 has 16 residues. CDR1 and CDR2 from the germline V gene are SEHNR and FQNEAQ (reference sequence). V lost 4 bases, J lost 6 bases, and 9 bases stayed unmatched. The CDR3 DNA follows: TGTGCCAGCAGCTCCCAACGGACAGGAGCTAATTCACCCCTCCACTTT. Translated: CASSSQRTGANSPLHF.

This clonotype occurred a few times. V gene TRBV27 combines with J gene TRBJ1-1, with D tentatively TRBD1 (5 bases). Trimming took 8 bases from V and 5 from J, leaving 6 bases between them. The germline V gene has CDR1 MNHEY and CDR2 SMNVEV (reference sequence). CDR3 length: 10 residues. The CDR3 protein is CASRGTEAFF. The CDR3 DNA reads TGTGCCAGCCGGGGGACTGAAGCTTTCTTT.

The CDR3 coding sequence is TGTGCCAGCTCCTCGAGGGTAGCGGCCTCCTACGAGCAGTACTTC. As protein: CASSSRVAASYEQYF. The chain is built from TRBV25-1 and TRBJ2-7, with TRBD2 as a possible D gene (6 bases). CDR3 length: 15 residues. V dropped 8 bases and J dropped 0 bases, with 17 bases sitting between them. CDR1 and CDR2 from the germline V gene are MGHDK and SYGVNS.

This clonotype has just a few counts. The rearrangement joins TRBV20-1 to TRBJ2-2; maybe TRBD1 (6 bases). Germline V gene lookup returns CDR1 DFQATT and CDR2 SNEGSKA (reference sequence). The V gene lost 5 bases and the J gene lost 2 bases, with 9 bases spanning the gap. The length of the CDR3 is 13 residues. The CDR3 DNA sequence: TGCAGTGCTCACAGGGATAACACCGGGGAGCTGTTTTTT. It specifies CSAHRDNTGELFF.

The chain combines TRBV10-3 with TRBJ2-2; tentatively, D is TRBD2 (5 bases). In germline, CDR1 is ENHRY, CDR2 SYGVKD. V lost 0 bases, J lost 6 bases, and 8 bases lay in between. This CDR3 comprises 14 residues. The CDR3 bases are TGTGCCATCAGTGAGTCTAGGGAGTCCGGGGAGCTGTTTTTT. Amino acid sequence: CAISESRESGELFF.

This clonotype has a handful of counts. As DNA, the CDR3 is TGTGCCAGCAGTGGCTCAGCCGGGACAGGATCCTACGAGCAGTACTTC. It specifies CASSGSAGTGSYEQYF. The V call is TRBV6-1, the J call TRBJ2-7; TRBD1 agrees at 8 bases. The CDR3 is 16 amino acids. Germline trimming cut 4 bases from V and 1 base from J; bases unmatched to any gene: 9. Germline values: CDR1 MNHNS, CDR2 SASEGT.

The V gene is TRBV28, the J gene TRBJ2-7; D ambiguous. This CDR3 has 12 amino acids. The ends were cut back, 2 bases at V and 1 base at J, with 3 bases in the middle. Germline CDR1 and CDR2: MDHEN and SYDVKM. CDR3 protein: CASSLGSYEQYF. The DNA of the CDR3 is TGTGCCAGCAGTTTAGGTTCCTACGAGCAGTACTTC.

This sequence joins TRBV30 and TRBJ1-2, with D unresolved. CDR1 and CDR2 from the germline V gene are GTSNPN and SVGIG (reference sequence). The CDR3 is 11 residues long. The V gene lost 5 bases and the J gene lost 8 bases, with 12 bases spanning the gap. The CDR3 nucleotides read TGTGCCTGGGCGTGGGGTGGAGGCTACACCTTC. Translating gives CAWAWGGGYTF.

This chain joins TRBV18 and TRBJ2-2, with D tentatively TRBD2 (6 bases). V was cut by 4 bases and J by 0 bases, with 9 bases left in between. Germline loops: CDR1 KGHSH, CDR2 LQKENI. This CDR3 spans 15 amino acids. The CDR3 DNA follows: TGTGCCAGCTCACGGAGGGCAGCGAACACCGGGGAGCTGTTTTTT. Amino acids: CASSRRAANTGELFF.

This clonotype was detected a few times. The rearrangement joins TRBV6-5 to TRBJ2-5; D remains ambiguous. Germline values: CDR1 MNHEY, CDR2 SVGAGI. The CDR3 is made up of 13 amino acids. V was trimmed by 2 bases and J by 2 bases, leaving 6 bases between them. CDR3 region: CASSYAQQETQYF. The DNA of the CDR3 is TGTGCCAGCAGTTACGCCCAGCAAGAGACCCAGTACTTC.

This sequence joins TRBV30 and TRBJ1-5, with 7 nucleotides matching TRBD1. The CDR3 consists of 13 residues. The V gene end was trimmed by 2 bases and the J gene end by 5 bases; junction bases not matched to a gene: 3. Germline V CDR1 and CDR2: GTSNPN, SVGIG (reference sequence). For the CDR3, the DNA is TGTGCCTGGAGTCCAGGGGGTCATCAGCCCCAGCATTTT. This encodes CAWSPGGHQPQHF.

This chain connects TRBV2 to TRBJ2-1, with 7 bases aligning to TRBD2. The junction had 5 bases not matched to a gene; V was cut back by 7 bases and J by 2 bases. Germline CDR1 is SNHLY and CDR2 is FYNNEI. The CDR3 consists of 14 residues. CDR3 DNA: TGTGCCAGCAAGCGGGACGTCCCCTACAATGAGCAGTTCTTC. This translates into CASKRDVPYNEQFF.

This clonotype was recorded only once. The rearrangement links TRBV11-3 to TRBJ2-3, with D unclear. V shed 5 bases and J shed 0 bases, with 6 bases lying between them. The CDR3 extends over 13 amino acids. In germline, CDR1 is SGHNT, CDR2 YENEEA. The CDR3 here is CASSRGSTDTQYF. The CDR3 region has the DNA TGTGCCAGCAGCCGCGGTAGCACAGATACGCAGTATTTT. Full variable domain (rest looked up from reference TRBV11-3 and TRBJ2-3): EAGVVQSPRYKIIEKKQPVAFWCNPISGHNTLYWYLQNLGQGPELLIRYENEEAVDDSQLPKDRFSAERLKGVDSTLKIQPAELGDSAVYLCASSRGSTDTQYFGPGTRLTVL.

This clonotype is labeled as medium-sized. Germline is not matched at one junction end, which may reflect a read error. This chain connects TRBV7-7 to TRBJ2-5; no firm D call. CDR1 is SSHAT and CDR2 is FNYEAQ in the germline V gene (reference sequence). The CDR3 has 14 residues. Here the CDR3 reads CASSLGGEGETQYF. The CDR3 coding sequence is TGTGCTAGCAGCTTAGGCGGAGAAGGAGAGACCCAGTACTTC.

This clonotype was detected a few times. The genes are TRBV7-9 and TRBJ2-2; 8 bases align to TRBD2. Per germline, CDR1 SEHNR and CDR2 FQNEAQ (reference sequence). The CDR3 covers 15 residues. V shed 4 bases and J 5 bases; nucleotides not matched to a gene: 6. CDR3 nucleotides: TGTGCCAGCAGCTCAGCGGGGGCGATTACCGGGGAGCTGTTTTTT. Its protein is CASSSAGAITGELFF.

There are a few counts of this clonotype. As DNA, the CDR3 is TGCAGTGCTAGAGATCAGAGGACAGGATCTACCGGGGAGCTGTTTTTT. Protein product: CSARDQRTGSTGELFF. The chain couples TRBV20-1 to TRBJ2-2; 7 bases are shared with TRBD1. Per germline, CDR1 DFQATT and CDR2 SNEGSKA (reference sequence). V dropped 0 bases and J dropped 5; count of bases not matched to a gene: 9. The length of the CDR3 is 16 residues.

This chain joins TRBV18 and TRBJ1-1; D possibly corresponds to TRBD1 (5 bases). The CDR3 loop spans 16 amino acids. Deletions cut 6 bases from V and 6 bases from J, with 23 bases between. Germline CDR1 is KGHSH and CDR2 is LQKENI. CDR3 sequence (DNA): TGTGCCAGCTCCCTACCGCCGGGGGGAGCCGTAGCTGAAGCTTTCTTT. Translation gives CASSLPPGGAVAEAFF.

Only one count was recorded for this clonotype. The V call is TRBV19, the J call TRBJ2-1; D is tentatively TRBD1 or TRBD2 (6 bases each). V lost 3 bases and J 10 bases, leaving 25 bases between the germline ends. The CDR3 spans 17 residues. In germline, CDR1 is LNHDA, CDR2 SQIVND (reference sequence). The CDR3 DNA follows: TGTGCCAGTAGTATTTGGGGGGCCCCGGAGAACGTAATGGAGCAGTTCTTC. Its protein product is CASSIWGAPENVMEQFF.

CDR3 sequence (DNA): TGTGCCAGCAGCTTATCAGGACCTGGAAACACCATATATTTT. Protein product: CASSLSGPGNTIYF. The J gene is TRBJ1-3, the V gene TRBV7-3, with D hard to call. Germline CDR1 SGHTA, CDR2 FQGTGA. V lost 2 bases and J 2 bases, leaving 7 bases between the germline ends. The CDR3 contains 14 residues.

Of note for this clonotype: The junction shows a germline mismatch at one end, possibly a read error. V and J are TRBV10-3 and TRBJ2-2; 7 positions agree with TRBD1. The CDR3 is 17 residues long. Germline V CDR1 and CDR2: ENHRY, SYGVKD. The CDR3 here is CAIGEMDRSANTGELFF. The CDR3 nucleotides read TGTGCCATCGGTGAGATGGACAGGAGCGCGAACACCGGGGAGCTGTTTTTT.

This clonotype was picked up a small number of times. The gene calls are TRBV7-2 and TRBJ1-5, with a possible D match to TRBD1 (6 bases). The ends were cut back, 2 bases at V and 4 bases at J, with 9 bases in the middle. Germline V gene lookup returns CDR1 SGHTA and CDR2 FQGNSA. The length of the CDR3 is 14 residues. In DNA, the CDR3 is TGTGCCAGCAGCTTAAATAGGGGGAATCAGCCCCAGCATTTT. Its protein product is CASSLNRGNQPQHF.

The gene calls are TRBV5-4 and TRBJ1-2; D perhaps matches TRBD1 (6 bases). Trimming removed 0 bases at V and 3 bases at J, with 12 bases between. Germline loops: CDR1 SGHNT, CDR2 YYREEE (reference sequence). This CDR3 spans 15 amino acids. The CDR3, as DNA: TGTGCCAGCAGCTTGGCCAGTTACAGGGACTATGGCTACACCTTC. Translated: CASSLASYRDYGYTF.

This clonotype was seen only a few times. V is TRBV6-5 and J is TRBJ1-1, with a tentative D call TRBD1 (5 bases). The V and J ends lost 0 bases and 1 base respectively, with 12 bases between them. Germline V gene lookup returns CDR1 MNHEY and CDR2 SVGAGI. The length of the CDR3 is 16 residues. The CDR3 sequence is CASSYSRTGRNTEAFF. The DNA of the CDR3 is TGTGCCAGCAGTTACTCGCGCACAGGACGGAACACTGAAGCTTTCTTT.

This chain connects TRBV7-3 to TRBJ2-3; D ambiguous. V was clipped by 2 bases and J by 2 bases, with 5 bases between them. The CDR3 contains 13 residues. Germline V lookup: CDR1 SGHTA, CDR2 FQGTGA. CDR3 protein: CASSLGFTDTQYF. The CDR3 nucleotides read TGTGCCAGCAGCTTAGGGTTCACAGATACGCAGTATTTT.

In this sample, this clonotype turned up a few times. The genes are TRBV27 and TRBJ2-7; no clear D. This CDR3 has 13 residues. V was trimmed by 3 bases and J by 2 bases, leaving 8 bases between them. Germline CDR1 and CDR2: MNHEY and SMNVEV (reference sequence). CDR3 nucleotide sequence: TGTGCCAGCAGTTTGTCGAGAGCCTACGAGCAGTACTTC. Its translation: CASSLSRAYEQYF.

V usage is TRBV27 and J usage is TRBJ2-1, with TRBD2 as a possible D gene (6 bases). V was shortened by 5 bases and J by 4 bases, with 12 bases between the two germline ends. Germline V lookup: CDR1 MNHEY, CDR2 SMNVEV (reference sequence). This CDR3 contains 14 residues. CDR3 region: CASSPGDFYNEQFF. As DNA, the CDR3 is TGTGCCAGCAGTCCGGGGGACTTTTACAATGAGCAGTTCTTC.

The chain couples TRBV12-1 to TRBJ2-1; TRBD2 reflects the table's D call only, with no check against the DNA. TRBV12-1 is deemed a pseudogene. The CDR3 runs 15 residues. In DNA, the CDR3 is TGTGCCAGCACCCCTAGCGTACGCTCCTACAATGAGCAGTTCTTC. This encodes CASTPSVRSYNEQFF.

V and J are TRBV19 and TRBJ2-7; D gene ambiguous. This CDR3 is built from 11 residues. The V and J ends lost 6 bases and 3 bases respectively, with 6 bases between them. Germline V gives CDR1 LNHDA, CDR2 SQIVND (reference sequence). CDR3 loop: CASSPIYEQYF. CDR3 nucleotide sequence: TGTGCCAGTAGCCCTATCTACGAGCAGTACTTC.

This clonotype is judged medium-sized. The chain carries TRBV24-1 and TRBJ2-5, with TRBD2 matching over 8 bases. The CDR3 spans 15 residues. Germline-derived CDR1 and CDR2 are KGHDR and SFDVKD. The ends lost 5 bases at V and 2 bases at J; junction bases unmatched: 6. This CDR3 reads CATSGAASGQETQYF. The CDR3 DNA is TGTGCCACCAGTGGGGCGGCTAGCGGGCAAGAGACCCAGTACTTC.